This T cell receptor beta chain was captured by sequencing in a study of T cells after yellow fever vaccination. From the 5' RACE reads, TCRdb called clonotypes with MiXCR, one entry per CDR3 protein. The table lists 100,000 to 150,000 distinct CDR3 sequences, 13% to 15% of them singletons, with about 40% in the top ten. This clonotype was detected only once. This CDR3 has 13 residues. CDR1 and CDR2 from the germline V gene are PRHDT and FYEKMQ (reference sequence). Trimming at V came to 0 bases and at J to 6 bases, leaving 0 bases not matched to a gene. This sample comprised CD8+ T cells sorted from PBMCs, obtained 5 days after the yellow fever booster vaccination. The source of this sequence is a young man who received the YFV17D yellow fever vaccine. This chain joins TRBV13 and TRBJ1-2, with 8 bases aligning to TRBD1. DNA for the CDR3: TGTGCCAGCAGCTTAGGACAGGGGGATGGCTACACCTTC. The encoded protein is CASSLGQGDGYTF.